This TCR beta chain was sequenced in a study of T cell responses to AZD1222 COVID-19 vaccine. Study-wide results and limits: Spike-wide vaccine-associated CD4 TCRs dominated at 160-218 and 743-854. AZD1222 recipients seropositive at baseline numbered only five to seven. It should be noted that donors were predominantly white British and more often female, and clonal diversity was possibly underestimated.

The protocol was immunoSEQ multiplex PCR, while the TCRdb copy is restricted to in-frame clones and leaves out a portion. The sample yields about 150,000 clones, 88% seen once. V shed 0 bases and J shed 2 bases, with 11 bases lying between them. CDR3 length: 17 residues. CDR1 LNHDA and CDR2 SQIVND come from the germline V gene (reference sequence). As concerns this clone: Its antigen is currently unknown.

The sequence derives from an adult who had recovered from COVID-19. The sequencing here drew on peripheral blood, taken after recovery from COVID-19. This chain uses TRBV19 with TRBJ2-6; D call uncertain. CDR3 nucleotide sequence: TGTGCCAGTAGTATAGATTCGGCCCGCCCTGGGGCCAACGTCCTGACTTTC. This sequence encodes CASSIDSARPGANVLTF.